Detailed here is one T cell receptor (beta chain). This table comes from immunoSEQ multiplex PCR, and its TCRdb copy is limited to in-frame clones, with some not included. The table shows 95,000 to 100,000 clones, with roughly 95% occurring only once. The trim removed 5 bases at V and 7 bases at J, leaving 9 bases unmatched. Germline V gene data show CDR1 as SGHNT and CDR2 as YYREEE (reference sequence). The CDR3 is 13 residues long. This record belongs to a study of technical replicates of blood from a handful of donors. The TCR sequence derives from a human donor in good health. The specimen sequenced was T cells isolated from PBMCs. The chain uses TRBV5-4 and TRBJ2-7, with TRBD2 identical over 7 bases. CDR3 residues: CASSQPGLREQYF. DNA for the CDR3: TGTGCCAGCAGTCAGCCGGGACTAAGGGAGCAGTACTTC.